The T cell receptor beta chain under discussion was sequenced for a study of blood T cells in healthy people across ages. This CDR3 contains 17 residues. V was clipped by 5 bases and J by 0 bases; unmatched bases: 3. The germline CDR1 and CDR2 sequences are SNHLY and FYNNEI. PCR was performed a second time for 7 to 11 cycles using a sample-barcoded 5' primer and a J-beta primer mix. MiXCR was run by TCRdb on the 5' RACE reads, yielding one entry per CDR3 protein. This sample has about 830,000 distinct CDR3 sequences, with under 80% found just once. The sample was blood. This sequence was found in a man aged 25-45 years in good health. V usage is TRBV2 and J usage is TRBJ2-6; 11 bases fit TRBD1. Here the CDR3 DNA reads TGTGCCAGCAGTCAGGACAGGGGGCGCTCTGGGGCCAACGTCCTGACTTTC. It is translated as CASSQDRGRSGANVLTF.